What follows is one T cell receptor (beta chain) and its context. Being one base from a much bigger clone, this may be a read error. A second PCR, run for about 7 to 11 cycles, used a sample-barcoded 5' primer plus a J-beta primer mix. TCRdb processed the 5' RACE reads anew with MiXCR; each CDR3 protein has one entry. The sample holds around 850,000 distinct CDR3 sequences, around 34% seen once. This sample is drawn from a study of blood T cells in healthy people across ages. As for the study in general: Capture by template switching was about one barcoded beta molecule per two T cells.

V was trimmed by 6 bases and J by 3 bases, leaving 8 bases between them. This CDR3 region has 12 residues. The study drew donors from healthy Caucasian individuals in Russia aged roughly 6 to 95. The chain has TRBV12-3 or TRBV12-4 and TRBJ2-5, with D perhaps matching TRBD2 (6 bases). What was sequenced was blood. The sequence was obtained from a man between 18 and 35 years old in good health. The CDR3 reads CASRGLEETQYF. The CDR3 DNA reads TGTGCCAGCAGGGGACTGGAAGAGACCCAGTACTTC.